Below are 9 T cell receptor beta chains sequenced from a single sample in a study of CD8 T cells in ankylosing spondylitis. Study-level results: What seemed typical of ankylosing spondylitis blood was a TCR beta motif built from about 8 highly homologous variants.

TCRdb re-derived calls from the 5' RACE reads in MiXCR, one entry per CDR3 protein. This sample carries 750,000 to 850,000 distinct CDR3 sequences, about an eighth of them seen once, and the ten largest clones take approximately 0.46%. These receptors lack a known antigen. Sequencing was done on a sample of blood, either unsorted or a sorted T cell fraction (not recorded which). The receptors were gathered from a male donor with ankylosing spondylitis.

This chain joins TRBV10-1 and TRBJ2-1, with TRBD1 matching 8 bases. Germline CDR1 reads WNHNN; CDR2 reads SYGVQD (reference sequence). The V gene end was trimmed by 5 bases and the J gene end by 6 bases; junction bases not matched to a gene: 9. The CDR3 has 15 amino acids. In DNA, the CDR3 is TGCGCCAGCAGTTATGGACAGGGAGGACCCAATGAGCAGTTCTTC. It encodes CASSYGQGGPNEQFF.

In its sample, this clonotype was seen many times. The chain employs TRBV7-2 and TRBJ1-6; D remains unclear. Trimming took 6 bases from V and 11 from J, leaving 14 bases between them. The CDR3 sequence is 13 residues long. The germline gives CDR1 SGHTA, CDR2 FQGNSA. CDR3 in amino acids: CASSPGPPAPLHF. For the CDR3, the DNA is TGTGCCAGCAGTCCGGGCCCCCCGGCACCCCTCCACTTT. Using reference TRBV7-2 and TRBJ1-6 for the parts outside the CDR3, the full variable domain is GAGVSQSPSNKVTEKGKDVELRCDPISGHTALYWYRQSLGQGLEFLIYFQGNSAPDKSGLPSDRFSAERTGGSVSTLTIQRTQQEDSAVYLCASSPGPPAPLHFGNGTRLTVT.

This clonotype turned up a few times. The chain couples TRBV20-1 to TRBJ2-3; maybe TRBD2 (5 bases). Trimming left V 6 bases short and J 0 bases short, with 13 bases between. CDR3 length: 14 residues. Germline V gene data show CDR1 as DFQATT and CDR2 as SNEGSKA (reference sequence). The CDR3 bases are TGCAGTGCGACCGGGATTTCTAGCACAGATACGCAGTATTTT. Translating it yields CSATGISSTDTQYF.

This clonotype occurred many times. V usage is TRBV5-1 and J usage is TRBJ2-7; 9 positions match TRBD1. There are 15 residues in the CDR3. Germline values: CDR1 SGHRS, CDR2 YFSETQ. V shed 6 bases, J shed 3 bases, and the junction held 10 bases outside the gene matches. The CDR3 is CASTPGTGWNYEQYF. The CDR3 DNA follows: TGCGCCAGCACCCCCGGGACAGGGTGGAACTACGAGCAGTACTTC.

This clonotype showed up just a few times. The genes are TRBV29-1 and TRBJ2-3, with 9 bases aligning to TRBD2. V was clipped by 8 bases and J by 4 bases; unmatched bases: 10. Per germline, CDR1 SQVTM and CDR2 ANQGSEA. The CDR3 sequence is 14 residues long. The chain's CDR3 is CSTRTSVESDTQYF. CDR3 DNA sequence: TGCAGCACCCGGACTAGCGTCGAATCAGATACGCAGTATTTT.

This rearrangement joins TRBV5-1 to TRBJ2-1; the match to TRBD2 covers 9 bases. The trim removed 4 bases at V and 0 bases at J, leaving 5 bases unmatched. CDR1 is SGHRS, CDR2 YFSETQ, per germline. CDR3 length: 16 amino acids. For the CDR3, the DNA is TGCGCCAGCAGCGCGGGGGGGGGAATCTCCTACAATGAGCAGTTCTTC. Protein: CASSAGGGISYNEQFF. The entire variable domain, with the rest obtained from reference TRBV5-1 and TRBJ2-1, is as follows: KAGVTQTPRYLIKTRGQQVTLSCSPISGHRSVSWYQQTPGQGLQFLFEYFSETQRNKGNFPGRFSGRQFSNSRSEMNVSTLELGDSALYLCASSAGGGISYNEQFFGPGTRLTVL.

This clonotype has more than one count but fewer than ten. The chain uses TRBV15 and TRBJ2-5; the D is unclear. V shed 1 base and J shed 0 bases, with 12 bases lying between them. This CDR3 contains 16 residues. Germline V lookup: CDR1 LNHNV, CDR2 YYDKDF (reference sequence). CDR3 loop: CATSRGGELYQETQYF. CDR3 in DNA: TGTGCCACCAGCAGAGGGGGTGAACTTTACCAAGAGACCCAGTACTTC.

This chain links TRBV29-1 with TRBJ2-3, with D perhaps given as TRBD1 or TRBD2 (5 bases each). This CDR3 spans 14 amino acids. The V and J ends lost 4 bases and 4 bases respectively, with 15 bases between them. Per germline, CDR1 SQVTM and CDR2 ANQGSEA. Here the CDR3 reads CSVGGGYDADTQYF. CDR3 nucleotides: TGCAGCGTTGGTGGGGGATATGATGCAGATACGCAGTATTTT.

The V gene is TRBV7-2, the J gene TRBJ1-2, with unresolved D. Looked up from germline, CDR1 is SGHTA and CDR2 is FQGNSA. V was cut by 8 bases and J by 0 bases, with 13 bases left in between. The CDR3 is 14 amino acids. The CDR3 region is CASHKRLANYGYTF. Here the CDR3 DNA reads TGTGCCAGCCACAAAAGGCTGGCTAACTATGGCTACACCTTC.